This entry lists 23 T cell receptor beta chains sequenced from one sample in a study of CD8+ T cells in alopecia areata. Extracted from the samples, RNA was reverse transcribed into cDNA to serve as the sequencing template. Sequenced by immunoSEQ multiplex PCR; TCRdb stores in-frame clones only, minus some. In the table there are roughly 200,000 clones, about 61% of which are singletons. Specimen: CD8+ T cells sorted from blood. The source of these receptors is a human donor in good health.

This clone appeared once. The V gene is TRBV5-4, the J gene TRBJ1-5, with TRBD1 matching over 8 bases. Germline CDR1 SGHNT, CDR2 YYREEE (reference sequence). Germline trimming cut 4 bases from V and 3 bases from J; bases unmatched to any gene: 3. The CDR3 is made up of 14 amino acids. The CDR3 region is CASSVTGDNQPQHF. DNA for the CDR3: TGTGCCAGCAGCGTGACAGGGGACAATCAGCCCCAGCATTTT.

This sequence joins TRBV9 and TRBJ2-2, with D unclear. The germline V gene encodes CDR1 SGDLS and CDR2 YYNGEE. V was cut by 1 base and J by 6 bases, with 10 bases left in between. This CDR3 has 14 residues. CDR3 bases: TGTGCCAGCAGCGTATTAGTCAGCTCCGGGGAGCTGTTTTTT. It encodes CASSVLVSSGELFF.

The chain couples TRBV29-1 to TRBJ1-2, with no clear D. Germline V gene sequence: CDR1 SQVTM, CDR2 ANQGSEA. The ends were cut back, 5 bases at V and 4 bases at J, with 17 bases in the middle. There are 14 residues in the CDR3. This CDR3 reads CSVQSAARGYGYTF. CDR3 bases: TGCAGCGTTCAGTCAGCAGCTCGGGGCTATGGCTACACCTTC.

As for this clone: Other nucleotide sequences in the sample specify the same CDR3. The chain couples TRBV7-9 to TRBJ1-5; D is ambiguous. The CDR3 sequence is 13 residues long. V lost 1 base, J lost 4 bases, and 5 bases lay in between. Germline V gene lookup returns CDR1 SEHNR and CDR2 FQNEAQ (reference sequence). The CDR3 nucleotides read TGTGCCAGCAGCTTAGACGGAAATCAGCCCCAGCATTTT. This codes for CASSLDGNQPQHF. The entire variable domain, with the rest obtained from reference TRBV7-9 and TRBJ1-5, is as follows: DTGVSQNPRHKITKRGQNVTFRCDPISEHNRLYWYRQTLGQGPEFLTYFQNEAQLEKSRLLSDRFSAERPKGSFSTLEIQRTEQGDSAMYLCASSLDGNQPQHFGDGTRLSIL.

This clone has a handful of counts. Different DNA sequences within this sample yield the same CDR3. This CDR3 reads CASSYSAGNTEAFF. DNA for the CDR3: TGTGCCAGCAGTTACTCAGCCGGGAACACTGAAGCTTTCTTT. The rearrangement links TRBV6-5 to TRBJ1-1; D remains ambiguous. V was trimmed by 0 bases and J by 1 base, leaving 6 bases between them. The V gene's germline CDR1 is MNHEY and CDR2 SVGAGI. CDR3 size: 14 residues.

The chain recombines TRBV2 with TRBJ2-7; possibly TRBD1 for D (5 bases). V was cut by 6 bases and J by 2 bases, with 11 bases left in between. CDR3 length: 13 amino acids. Germline-derived CDR1 and CDR2 are SNHLY and FYNNEI. CDR3 protein: CASRSGQTYEQYF. The CDR3, as DNA: TGTGCCAGCAGATCAGGACAAACCTACGAGCAGTACTTC.

The V gene is TRBV5-1, the J gene TRBJ1-1; 10 nucleotides line up with TRBD1. The CDR3 spans 16 residues. Germline V gene data show CDR1 as SGHRS and CDR2 as YFSETQ. J was trimmed by 0 bases and V by 7 bases; bases with no gene match: 9. Here the CDR3 reads CASGPPGQGMNTEAFF. Here the CDR3 DNA reads TGCGCCAGCGGCCCGCCGGGACAGGGGATGAACACTGAAGCTTTCTTT.

The V and J genes are TRBV5-1 and TRBJ2-1; tentatively, D is TRBD1 or TRBD2 (6 bases each). The CDR3 runs 15 residues. Between the trimmed V and J ends, which lost 0 bases and 4 bases, there was a span of 11 bases. CDR1 and CDR2 (germline): SGHRS, YFSETQ. The CDR3 protein is CASSLVGGSYNEQFF. DNA for the CDR3: TGCGCCAGCAGCTTGGTGGGGGGCTCTTACAATGAGCAGTTCTTC.

This clone was detected only once. V is TRBV30 and J is TRBJ2-5; 9 bases are a match to TRBD2. The CDR3 spans 16 residues. V shed 1 base, J shed 4 bases, and the junction held 10 bases outside the gene matches. CDR1 is GTSNPN and CDR2 is SVGIG in the germline V gene (reference sequence). The CDR3 loop is CAWSGGGADLLETQYF. The CDR3 nucleotides are TGTGCCTGGAGTGGCGGGGGGGCCGATTTATTAGAGACCCAGTACTTC.

This clone was recorded only once. The V and J genes are TRBV9 and TRBJ1-1; D remains ambiguous. The V gene's germline CDR1 is SGDLS and CDR2 YYNGEE. The CDR3 totals 15 residues. V shed 0 bases and J shed 1 base, with 10 bases lying between them. Here the CDR3 DNA reads TGTGCCAGCAGCGTAGAGGGCATCCCGAACACTGAAGCTTTCTTT. Amino acids: CASSVEGIPNTEAFF.

This clone came up a few times. The rearrangement uses TRBV9 and TRBJ2-7; a possible D gene is TRBD2 (5 bases). V dropped 3 bases and J dropped 0 bases, with 10 bases sitting between them. The CDR3 sequence is 14 residues long. CDR1 is SGDLS and CDR2 is YYNGEE in the germline V gene. The CDR3 spells CASSAPAGSYEQYF. The CDR3 region has the DNA TGTGCCAGCAGCGCCCCCGCGGGCTCCTACGAGCAGTACTTC.

The chain uses TRBV19 and TRBJ1-6, with 12 bases that match TRBD1. In germline, CDR1 is LNHDA, CDR2 SQIVND (reference sequence). The CDR3 runs to 13 residues. V gave up 9 bases and J gave up 10 bases; unmatched junction bases: 4. The CDR3 loop is CASGTGGISPLHF. For the CDR3, the DNA is TGTGCCAGCGGGACAGGGGGCATATCACCCCTCCACTTT.

This clone was observed a few times. This chain joins TRBV18 and TRBJ2-1; 9 nucleotides match TRBD2. Germline V lookup: CDR1 KGHSH, CDR2 LQKENI. This CDR3 contains 16 residues. J was trimmed by 1 base and V by 3 bases; bases with no gene match: 4. The DNA of the CDR3 is TGTGCCAGCTCACCCCTAGCGGGGTGGTCCTACAATGAGCAGTTCTTC. Protein product: CASSPLAGWSYNEQFF.

The V and J genes are TRBV7-9 and TRBJ1-6; D unresolved. V was trimmed by 7 bases and J by 3 bases, leaving 10 bases between them. This CDR3 is built from 14 residues. The germline CDR1 and CDR2 sequences are SEHNR and FQNEAQ (reference sequence). The CDR3 sequence is CASTGRSYNSPLHF. CDR3 nucleotide sequence: TGTGCCAGCACCGGACGGAGCTATAATTCACCCCTCCACTTT.

The chain is built from TRBV4-1 and TRBJ2-7, with TRBD1 identical over 7 bases. Per the germline V gene, CDR1 is MGHRA and CDR2 is YSYEKL. The CDR3 has 15 amino acids. J gave up 3 bases and V 0 bases, and 5 bases lay outside the gene matches. The CDR3, as DNA: TGCGCCAGCAGCCAAGATCAGGGGGTTATCTACGAGCAGTACTTC. Translated: CASSQDQGVIYEQYF.

The chain carries TRBV25-1 and TRBJ1-1, with a possible D match to TRBD1 (5 bases). Deletions cut 6 bases from V and 3 bases from J, with 11 bases between. Germline V gene sequence: CDR1 MGHDK, CDR2 SYGVNS. The CDR3 has 13 amino acids. The CDR3: CASRPLGDTEAFF. The CDR3 DNA reads as TGTGCCAGCAGGCCCTTAGGGGACACTGAAGCTTTCTTT. Complete variable domain (other parts from reference TRBV25-1 and TRBJ1-1): EADIYQTPRYLVIGTGKKITLECSQTMGHDKMYWYQQDPGMELHLIHYSYGVNSTEKGDLSSESTVSRIRTEHFPLTLESARPSHTSQYLCASRPLGDTEAFFGQGTRLTVV.

This clone has just a few counts. This sequence joins TRBV6-6 and TRBJ2-7, with TRBD2 matching 7 bases. Trimming took 10 bases from V and 7 from J; bases not matched to a gene: 16. Germline V lookup: CDR1 MNHNY, CDR2 SVGAGI (reference sequence). CDR3 size: 14 residues. CDR3 in DNA: TGTGCCACGACCGAAAGCGGGGAGGTGGGGGAGCAGTACTTC. It translates to CATTESGEVGEQYF.

The CDR3 DNA is TGTGCCAGCAGCTTGACAGGGGGCTATTCACCCCTCCACTTT. Amino acid sequence: CASSLTGGYSPLHF. The chain couples TRBV5-6 to TRBJ1-6; 9 positions match TRBD1. With 1 base clipped from V and 8 bases from J, the junction kept 1 base outside the gene matches. CDR1 SGHDT and CDR2 YYEEEE come from the germline V gene. This CDR3 is built from 14 residues.

The chain is built from TRBV27 and TRBJ1-2; 10 nucleotides line up with TRBD1. V was clipped by 4 bases and J by 3 bases; unmatched bases: 8. Germline CDR1 and CDR2: MNHEY and SMNVEV (reference sequence). The CDR3 extends over 16 amino acids. This CDR3 reads CASSSGTGVWYYGYTF. CDR3 DNA sequence: TGTGCCAGCAGTTCCGGGACAGGGGTTTGGTACTATGGCTACACCTTC.

The rearrangement joins TRBV9 to TRBJ2-5; possibly TRBD2 for D (6 bases). The CDR3 spans 14 residues. Per germline, CDR1 SGDLS and CDR2 YYNGEE. Trimming shortened V by 0 bases and J by 5 bases, and 11 bases separated the two germline ends. The CDR3 bases are TGTGCCAGCAGCGTAGAATCGGGAGCGGAGACCCAGTACTTC. Amino acids: CASSVESGAETQYF.

V is TRBV2 and J is TRBJ2-1; no definite D call. The V end was cut by 3 bases, the J end by 8 bases, with 11 bases between. The CDR3 spans 13 residues. The germline gives CDR1 SNHLY, CDR2 FYNNEI. CDR3 sequence: CASSDGVEDEQFF. Written as DNA, the CDR3 is TGTGCCAGCAGTGACGGTGTGGAAGATGAGCAGTTCTTC.

About this clone itself: One end of the junction varies from germline; a read error may be responsible. This chain joins TRBV5-6 and TRBJ1-2; D is perhaps TRBD1 (6 bases). This CDR3 is 12 amino acids long. CDR1 and CDR2 (germline): SGHDT, YYEEEE. CDR3 region: CASSLGLGAREF. CDR3 bases: TGTGCCAGCAGCTTGGGTCTGGGGGCGCGGGAATTC.

The sample holds many counts of this clone. The chain combines TRBV18 with TRBJ2-7; D uncertain. V lost 3 bases, J lost 7 bases, and 16 bases lay in between. Germline CDR1 KGHSH, CDR2 LQKENI. This CDR3 is 14 amino acids long. CDR3 amino acids: CASSPSPVVREQYF. The DNA for the CDR3 is TGTGCCAGCTCACCGTCCCCCGTGGTACGGGAGCAGTACTTC.